Reported below is one T cell receptor (beta chain). What it recognizes is unknown. Trimming at V came to 3 bases and at J to 8 bases, leaving 19 bases not matched to a gene. Germline loops: CDR1 MNHEY, CDR2 SMNVEV (reference sequence). This CDR3 spans 18 amino acids. This sample is part of a study of cytomegalovirus exposure and HLA in healthy donors. At the level of the study: According to later analysis, the same platform produced the 120 validation and about 630 first-cohort repertoires.

Findings of the study overall: Rarity characterized most TCR sequences, yet some public TCRs appeared in many donors. It was found in a later analysis that first-cohort TCR clusters tended to co-occur in the 90 to 150 validation repertoires.

Clones were sequenced by immunoSEQ multiplex PCR, and TCRdb holds only the in-frame ones, with some missing. The sample has under 250,000 clones, about nine tenths seen once. V gene TRBV27 combines with J gene TRBJ2-1, with 7 bases identical to TRBD2. This sequence was found in a woman between 18 and 29 years old in good health and CMV-seropositive. Sequenced: PBMCs. CDR3 sequence reads: CASSLYGRGAIFVDEQFF. The CDR3 nucleotides are TGTGCCAGCAGTTTGTATGGGAGGGGAGCTATATTTGTCGATGAGCAGTTCTTC.